A selection of T cell receptor beta chains follows, all from one sample in a study of OX40 agonist ivuxolimab in advanced cancers. The protocol was immunoSEQ multiplex PCR, while the TCRdb copy is restricted to in-frame clones and leaves out a portion. This sample has tens of thousands of clones, with 87% found just once. The sequencing here drew on CD4+ or CD8+ T cells sorted from blood, taken in a trial of the OX40 agonist ivuxolimab. The receptors were gathered from an adult with an advanced solid tumor such as melanoma, head and neck, liver or kidney cancer. CDR3s include the opening cysteine and the closing phenylalanine or tryptophan. A D gene is named only where the DNA matches it firmly. Only some rows state a clone size, as once, few, many or a class for expanded clones.

V: TRBV18; D: TRBD2; J: TRBJ2-7; length: 15; size: few; DNA: TGTGCCAGCTCAGGAATAGCGGGGGGGCAGAACGAGCAGTACTTC; CDR3: CASSGIAGGQNEQYF
V: TRBV18; D: TRBD1; J: TRBJ1-5; length: 18; size: -; DNA: TGTGCCAGCTCACCAAGACAGGGAGCCGCGGGTGGCAATCAGCCCCAGCATTTT; CDR3: CASSPRQGAAGGNQPQHF
V: TRBV11-1; D: TRBD1; J: TRBJ1-5; length: 17; size: -; DNA: TGTGCCAGCAGCTTAGACCGGGACAGGGACGGGTATCAGCCCCAGCATTTT; CDR3: CASSLDRDRDGYQPQHF
V: TRBV6-5; D: -; J: TRBJ1-3; length: 15; size: few; DNA: TGTGCCAGCAGTTACTCCCCTCAATCTGGAAACACCATATATTTT; CDR3: CASSYSPQSGNTIYF
V: TRBV4-2; D: -; J: TRBJ1-2; length: 15; size: few; DNA: TGTGCCAGCAGCCAAGTTAGAGGGCAGGGCTCTGGCTACACCTTC; CDR3: CASSQVRGQGSGYTF
V: TRBV18; D: -; J: TRBJ2-7; length: 16; size: -; DNA: TGTGCCAGCTCACCCTCGTCGACAGCTAAACCCTACGAGCAGTACTTC; CDR3: CASSPSSTAKPYEQYF
V: TRBV27; D: TRBD1; J: TRBJ2-2; length: 15; size: -; DNA: TGTGCCAGCAGTACAGGGGCCTCGAACACCGGGGAGCTGTTTTTT; CDR3: CASSTGASNTGELFF
V: TRBV28; D: -; J: TRBJ2-5; length: 15; size: -; DNA: TGTGCCAGCAGTAGAGGGGGGCGACTCCAAGAGACCCAGTACTTC; CDR3: CASSRGGRLQETQYF
V: TRBV9; D: TRBD2; J: TRBJ2-1; length: 16; size: -; DNA: TGTGCCAGCAGCTACCGGGCTAGCGGGGAGTACAATGAGCAGTTCTTC; CDR3: CASSYRASGEYNEQFF
V: TRBV2; D: -; J: TRBJ1-4; length: 11; size: -; DNA: TGTGCCAGCAGTGAGAGAGAAAAACTGTTTTTT; CDR3: CASSEREKLFF
V: TRBV2; D: -; J: TRBJ2-1; length: 13; size: -; DNA: TGTGCCAGCAGTTCAGGGATAGGGAATGAGCAGTTCTTC; CDR3: CASSSGIGNEQFF
V: TRBV7-2; D: TRBD1; J: TRBJ2-7; length: 15; size: -; DNA: TGTGCCAGCAGCTTAGGGGCCGGGACAGGGCAAGAGCAGTACTTC; CDR3: CASSLGAGTGQEQYF
V: TRBV14; D: TRBD2; J: TRBJ2-7; length: 15; size: -; DNA: TGTGCCAGCAGCCAGGGGCTAGCGGGGCCCTACGAGCAGTACTTC; CDR3: CASSQGLAGPYEQYF
V: TRBV27; D: -; J: TRBJ1-5; length: 14; size: -; DNA: TGTGCCAGCAGAAGAGGGGGATCGGGTCAGCCCCAGCATTTT; CDR3: CASRRGGSGQPQHF
V: TRBV28; D: TRBD2; J: TRBJ2-1; length: 16; size: -; DNA: TGTGCCAGCACCATGGGTGGTAGCGGGAGGGTTTGGGAGCAGTTCTTC; CDR3: CASTMGGSGRVWEQFF
V: TRBV10-3; D: TRBD1; J: TRBJ1-1; length: 14; size: -; DNA: TGTGCCTCTCAGGGGGGCTGGAAGGACACTGAAGCTTTCTTT; CDR3: CASQGGWKDTEAFF
V: TRBV29-1; D: -; J: TRBJ2-7; length: 13; size: -; DNA: TGCAGCGTTGTACGGACATTGGGGGGCGAGCAGTACTTC; CDR3: CSVVRTLGGEQYF
V: TRBV5-1; D: -; J: TRBJ1-6; length: 17; size: -; DNA: TGCGCCAGCAGCTTGGGCCCTTCAGGGGTGGTGAATTCACCCCTCCACTTT; CDR3: CASSLGPSGVVNSPLHF
V: TRBV7-2; D: -; J: TRBJ2-7; length: 15; size: -; DNA: TGTGCCAGCAGCTTAGGGGGAAAATCCTCCTACGAGCAGTACTTC; CDR3: CASSLGGKSSYEQYF
V: TRBV30; D: -; J: TRBJ1-5; length: 14; size: few; DNA: TGTGCCTGGAGCTCGGACAGCCGGGCCCAGCCCCAGCATTTT; CDR3: CAWSSDSRAQPQHF
V: TRBV6-6; D: -; J: TRBJ2-7; length: 15; size: -; DNA: TGTGCCAGCAGTAGCGAAAGACAGGTCTCCTACGAGCAGTACTTC; CDR3: CASSSERQVSYEQYF
V: TRBV6-1; D: -; J: TRBJ1-2; length: 12; size: -; DNA: TGTGCCAGCAGTGAAGTACCGGATAGTCACACCTTC; CDR3: CASSEVPDSHTF
V: TRBV7-9; D: TRBD1; J: TRBJ2-1; length: 13; size: -; DNA: TGTGCCAGCAGTTGGGGACAGCTTAATGAGCAGTTCTTC; CDR3: CASSWGQLNEQFF
V: TRBV27; D: -; J: TRBJ2-3; length: 11; size: -; DNA: TGTGCCAGCTCCTGGGGGGATACGCAGTATTTT; CDR3: CASSWGDTQYF
V: TRBV9; D: TRBD1; J: TRBJ1-3; length: 15; size: -; DNA: TGTGCCAGCAGCAGAGGACAGGGCACTGGAAACACCATATATTTT; CDR3: CASSRGQGTGNTIYF
V: TRBV29-1; D: -; J: TRBJ1-4; length: 14; size: -; DNA: TGCAGCGTTGACGGGGGAGGTACTAATGAAAAACTGTTTTTT; CDR3: CSVDGGGTNEKLFF
V: TRBV28; D: -; J: TRBJ1-2; length: 12; size: -; DNA: TGTGCCAGCAGTTTTGGGGGATATGGCTACACCTTC; CDR3: CASSFGGYGYTF
V: TRBV11-2; D: TRBD2; J: TRBJ2-5; length: 14; size: -; DNA: TGTGCCAGCAGCCCCGGGGGGGTCCAAGAGACCCAGTACTTC; CDR3: CASSPGGVQETQYF
V: TRBV6-1; D: -; J: TRBJ1-1; length: 15; size: once; DNA: TGTGCCAGCAGTAGATTTCAGGACAGTAACACTGAAGCTTTCTTT; CDR3: CASSRFQDSNTEAFF
V: TRBV5-5; D: -; J: TRBJ1-2; length: 15; size: few; DNA: TGTGCCAGCAGCTGGCCAGGGACGACTCTCGGCGGCTACACCTTC; CDR3: CASSWPGTTLGGYTF
V: TRBV11-3; D: TRBD2; J: TRBJ2-1; length: 18; size: -; DNA: TGTGCCAGCAGCTTAAAAACTAGCGGGAGCCGCTCCTACAATGAGCAGTTCTTC; CDR3: CASSLKTSGSRSYNEQFF
V: TRBV11-3; D: TRBD2; J: TRBJ2-7; length: 15; size: once; DNA: TGTGCCAGCTCCCAACGTAGCGGGAGTTTCTACGAGCAGTACTTC; CDR3: CASSQRSGSFYEQYF
V: TRBV30; D: -; J: TRBJ1-2; length: 14; size: few; DNA: TGTGCCTGGAACTACCCGGACATGAACTATGGCTACACCTTC; CDR3: CAWNYPDMNYGYTF
V: TRBV11-3; D: -; J: TRBJ2-7; length: 11; size: -; DNA: TGTGCCAGCAGCTTAGATCTAGAGCAGTACTTC; CDR3: CASSLDLEQYF
V: TRBV7-3; D: -; J: TRBJ2-3; length: 13; size: -; DNA: TGTGCCAGCAGCACCATGGGGGGAGATACGCAGTATTTT; CDR3: CASSTMGGDTQYF
V: TRBV5-1; D: -; J: TRBJ2-5; length: 14; size: -; DNA: TGCGCCAGCAGCTTGGGACAGACCCAAGAGACCCAGTACTTC; CDR3: CASSLGQTQETQYF
V: TRBV19; D: -; J: TRBJ1-5; length: 15; size: -; DNA: TGTGCCAGTAGTATCGGCAGGTATAGCAATCAGCCCCAGCATTTT; CDR3: CASSIGRYSNQPQHF
V: TRBV6-6; D: -; J: TRBJ1-1; length: 16; size: -; DNA: TGTGCCAGCAGTTACGGTTCGGAAAGAAGGAACACTGAAGCTTTCTTT; CDR3: CASSYGSERRNTEAFF
V: TRBV15; D: -; J: TRBJ1-2; length: 15; size: -; DNA: TGTGCCACCAGCAGGAGAGGTCAGGGGTCCGTTGGCTACACCTTC; CDR3: CATSRRGQGSVGYTF
V: TRBV5-1; D: TRBD1; J: TRBJ2-7; length: 13; size: medium-sized; DNA: TGCGCCAGCAGCCTGGACAGGGGAAACGAGCAGTACTTC; CDR3: CASSLDRGNEQYF
V: TRBV5-1; D: TRBD2; J: TRBJ2-7; length: 16; size: once; DNA: TGCGCCAGCAGAAGGGAGACTAGCGGGAGTTATAACGAGCAGTACTTC; CDR3: CASRRETSGSYNEQYF
V: TRBV5-1; D: -; J: TRBJ1-5; length: 14; size: -; DNA: TGCGCCAGCAGCTTGGACAGTAGCAATCAGCCCCAGCATTTT; CDR3: CASSLDSSNQPQHF
V: TRBV6-1; D: -; J: TRBJ1-5; length: 17; size: -; DNA: TGTGCCAGCAGTGAAAACAGGGATCGGCGTCCCAATCAGCCCCAGCATTTT; CDR3: CASSENRDRRPNQPQHF
V: TRBV11-2; D: TRBD2; J: TRBJ2-2; length: 15; size: -; DNA: TGTGCCAGCAGCCCGACTAGCCTGAACACCGGGGAGCTGTTTTTT; CDR3: CASSPTSLNTGELFF
V: TRBV9; D: -; J: TRBJ2-2; length: 14; size: once; DNA: TGTGCCACCCAAGGGTTCGAGAGCACCGGGGAGCTGTTTTTT; CDR3: CATQGFESTGELFF
V: TRBV7-7; D: -; J: TRBJ2-1; length: 13; size: -; DNA: TGTGCCAGCAGCTTAGGGTCGGGGTATGAGCAGTTCTTC; CDR3: CASSLGSGYEQFF
V: TRBV7-9; D: -; J: TRBJ1-2; length: 13; size: -; DNA: TGTGCCAGCAGCTTAGGGACTGACTATGGCTACACCTTC; CDR3: CASSLGTDYGYTF
V: TRBV4-1; D: -; J: TRBJ1-5; length: 15; size: few; DNA: TGCGCCAGCAGCCAGGGGACTAATAGCAATCAGCCCCAGCATTTT; CDR3: CASSQGTNSNQPQHF
V: TRBV28; D: TRBD1; J: TRBJ2-7; length: 14; size: -; DNA: TGTGCCAGCAGTTTATCCGACAGGGGCCGCGAGCAGTACTTC; CDR3: CASSLSDRGREQYF
V: TRBV6-6; D: TRBD1; J: TRBJ1-4; length: 15; size: -; DNA: TGTGCCAGCAGGCCCTCCGGACAGGGGGCGGAAAAACTGTTTTTT; CDR3: CASRPSGQGAEKLFF
V: TRBV4-2; D: TRBD2; J: TRBJ2-3; length: 16; size: -; DNA: TGTGCCAGCAGCCCAATTCTAGCGGGGAGCACAGATACGCAGTATTTT; CDR3: CASSPILAGSTDTQYF
V: TRBV6-4; D: TRBD1; J: TRBJ2-1; length: 14; size: -; DNA: TGTGCCAGCAGCGGGGACAGACCCGGGAATGAGCAGTTCTTC; CDR3: CASSGDRPGNEQFF
V: TRBV7-9; D: TRBD1; J: TRBJ1-1; length: 15; size: -; DNA: TGTGCCAGCAGCAAAAAGGGACAGATACTTATGGGAGCTTTCTTT; CDR3: CASSKKGQILMGAFF
V: TRBV4-1; D: -; J: TRBJ1-4; length: 16; size: once; DNA: TGCGCCAGCAGCCAGGGCTTGAGGGGGACTAATGAAAAACTGTTTTTT; CDR3: CASSQGLRGTNEKLFF
V: TRBV9; D: -; J: TRBJ2-3; length: 15; size: -; DNA: TGTGCCAGCAGTGAAGTGGGGGGTTACACAGATACGCAGTATTTT; CDR3: CASSEVGGYTDTQYF
V: TRBV4-1; D: TRBD2; J: TRBJ2-1; length: 16; size: -; DNA: TGCGCCAGCAGCCAAGCTGTGAATAGCGGGGGGGGTGAGCAGTTCTTC; CDR3: CASSQAVNSGGGEQFF
V: TRBV25-1; D: -; J: TRBJ2-1; length: 15; size: -; DNA: TGTGCCAGCAGTGAATCCGAGAGCTCCTACAATGAGCAGTTCTTC; CDR3: CASSESESSYNEQFF